This TCR beta chain was identified in a study of blood T cell repertoires in COVID-19. Study background: Acute and convalescent COVID-19 specimens originated in the United States, Italy and Spain. T cells, B-cell-depleted T cells, or PBMCs supplied cDNA or gDNA.

Authors' processing steps: By means of reference gene primer amplification, nucleated cell counts were estimated. The repertoire was sequenced with immunoSEQ multiplex PCR; TCRdb's copy has only in-frame clones and lacks some. The V and J calls and clone size were taken over from that table, and D and trimming were inferred from the DNA. Among about 43,000 clones listed, 80% to 90% were seen once. The CDR3 spans 12 residues. CDR1 and CDR2 from the germline V gene are MNHEY and SMNVEV (reference sequence). V lost 6 bases, J lost 5 bases, and 3 bases stayed unmatched. One Seattle source followed patients from active infection through their disease course.

The chain carries TRBV27 and TRBJ2-7; TRBD1 agrees at 8 bases. Source material: peripheral blood. The clonotype was recovered from a middle-aged man with COVID-19, enrolled during active disease. The CDR3 region has the DNA TGTGCCAGCAGGACAGGGGCGGACGAGCAGTACTTC. Translating gives CASRTGADEQYF.